Given below is one TCR beta chain in context. This record belongs to a study of blood T cell repertoires in COVID-19. Study context: Researchers got acute and convalescent COVID-19 samples from the United States, Italy and Spain. Sources were T cells, B-cell-depleted T cells, or PBMCs; the material itself was cDNA or gDNA.

V was clipped by 6 bases and J by 5 bases; unmatched bases: 12. There are 15 residues in the CDR3. Germline V lookup: CDR1 SEHNR, CDR2 FQNEAQ (reference sequence). Methods used by the authors: By means of reference gene primer amplification, nucleated cell counts were estimated. The assay was immunoSEQ multiplex PCR, and TCRdb's table has in-frame clones only and misses some. That table gives V, J and clone size, and the DNA gave D and trimming. The sample gives about 99,000 clones, more than 65% of which show up once; 15% to 20% is in the top ten. Sequenced material: peripheral blood. This chain uses TRBV7-9 with TRBJ2-5, with TRBD1 identical over 7 bases. This TCR derives from a woman of 80 years or more with active or convalescent COVID-19. CDR3 sequence: CASRSTGVVAETQYF. The CDR3 nucleotides read TGTGCCAGCAGATCCACAGGGGTTGTGGCGGAGACCCAGTACTTC.